This TCR beta chain came from a study of radiotherapy plus CTLA-4 blockade in lung cancer. Repertoires were generated with immunoSEQ multiplex PCR, while TCRdb's copy carries only in-frame clones and drops some. The sample yields some 110,000 clones, roughly four fifths seen once. Comment on this clone: No antigen is known for it. A read error may produce the germline difference seen at one junction end.

CDR3 size: 17 residues. Germline values: CDR1 SGHNT, CDR2 YENEEA. Findings and caveats of the study: Tumor-derived TCR clones expanded in blood after radiotherapy plus ipilimumab.

This receptor was taken from a human donor with non-small cell lung cancer that progressed on radiotherapy plus ipilimumab. Some clones in this sample may be carry-over from other donors' samples. This chain links TRBV11-3 with TRBJ2-6, with D uncertain. The specimen comprised peripheral blood, sampled from a patient treated with radiotherapy plus ipilimumab. The CDR3 loop is CANSSSPWSSGANVLTF. CDR3 coding DNA: TGTGCCAACAGCTCATCACCGTGGAGCTCTGGGGCCAACGTCCTGACTTTC.